Listed below are T cell receptor beta chains from one sample, sequenced in a study of blood T cell repertoires in COVID-19. Clones were read by immunoSEQ multiplex PCR, and TCRdb kept only the in-frame ones, dropping some. Of about 190,000 clones listed, around 79% were seen once; the top ten hold around 12%. Sequencing was performed on peripheral blood. These receptors originate from a woman aged 45-60 years with acute or convalescent COVID-19. Both conserved end residues are part of each CDR3. The D gene is left open where the match is weak. A row's size may be missing; if present it is once, few, many or a size class.

j_call | clone_size | d_call | v_call | cdr3_aa | cdr3_nt
TRBJ1-1 | . | . | TRBV19 | CASSKDSWANTEAFF | TGTGCCAGTAGTAAGGACAGTTGGGCGAACACTGAAGCTTTCTTT
TRBJ1-2 | few | TRBD1 | TRBV6-5 | CASLLAGGYGYTF | TGTGCCAGCCTGCTCGCAGGGGGCTATGGCTACACCTTC
TRBJ1-6 | . | . | TRBV6-5 | CASRVQINSPLHF | TGTGCCAGCAGGGTCCAGATTAATTCACCCCTCCACTTT
TRBJ2-5 | . | . | TRBV11-2 | CASSLVRGQETQYF | TGTGCCAGCAGCTTAGTAAGGGGGCAAGAGACCCAGTACTTC
TRBJ2-2 | few | TRBD2 | TRBV5-1 | CASSSGVSGRTGELFF | TGCGCCAGCAGCTCAGGGGTTAGCGGGAGGACCGGGGAGCTGTTTTTT
TRBJ1-2 | . | . | TRBV7-9 | CASSVAGVGDYGYTF | TGTGCCAGCAGCGTAGCGGGCGTCGGGGACTATGGCTACACCTTC
TRBJ1-2 | . | TRBD1 | TRBV15 | CATSRDRGTGGNGYTF | TGTGCCACCAGCAGAGATAGGGGGACAGGGGGTAATGGCTACACCTTC
TRBJ1-5 | once | . | TRBV6-5 | CASSPRIDQPQHF | TGTGCCAGCAGCCCAAGAATAGATCAGCCCCAGCATTTT
TRBJ1-1 | . | . | TRBV6-1 | CASSEALQGLEAFF | TGTGCCAGCAGTGAAGCGCTCCAGGGGCTTGAAGCTTTCTTT
TRBJ1-5 | . | . | TRBV19 | CASSTGFGSDQPQHF | TGTGCCAGTAGCACAGGGTTTGGTAGCGATCAGCCCCAGCATTTT
TRBJ1-2 | . | . | TRBV24-1 | CATSSLQAPYGYTF | TGTGCCACCAGTAGCCTCCAGGCTCCTTATGGCTACACCTTC
TRBJ2-7 | . | . | TRBV11-2 | CASSLVLYGEQYF | TGTGCCAGCAGCTTAGTATTATACGGCGAGCAGTACTTC
TRBJ2-3 | . | . | TRBV18 | CASSSDRTSTDTQYF | TGTGCCAGCTCTTCGGACAGAACTAGCACAGATACGCAGTATTTT
TRBJ2-3 | . | . | TRBV19 | CASGGQDTDTQYF | TGTGCCAGTGGGGGACAAGACACAGATACGCAGTATTTT
TRBJ1-5 | . | TRBD1 | TRBV6-5 | CASSLQGFNQPQHF | TGTGCCAGCAGTCTACAGGGGTTCAATCAGCCCCAGCATTTT
TRBJ1-6 | . | TRBD1 | TRBV6-5 | CASRVQGNDSPLHF | TGTGCCAGCAGGGTACAGGGGAACGATTCACCCCTCCACTTT
TRBJ2-2 | . | . | TRBV5-4 | CASIGPGAGELFF | TGTGCCAGCATCGGTCCAGGGGCCGGGGAGCTGTTTTTT
TRBJ2-1 | . | . | TRBV24-1 | CATRTENYNEQFF | TGTGCCACCCGGACAGAAAACTACAATGAGCAGTTCTTC
TRBJ1-5 | . | . | TRBV28 | CASRPGQRSSNQPQHF | TGTGCCAGCAGGCCGGGACAACGGTCTAGCAATCAGCCCCAGCATTTT
TRBJ2-5 | once | TRBD1 | TRBV7-2 | CASSLDRGRETQYF | TGTGCCAGCAGCTTAGACAGGGGGCGGGAGACCCAGTACTTC
TRBJ1-2 | once | TRBD1 | TRBV3-1/TRBV3-2 | CASSQGPGQGNYGYTF | TGTGCCAGCAGCCAGGGACCGGGACAGGGAAACTATGGCTACACCTTC
TRBJ1-2 | . | . | TRBV5-4 | CASSSDSYGYTF | TGTGCCAGCAGCTCCGACTCGTATGGCTACACCTTC
TRBJ2-1 | . | TRBD2 | TRBV28 | CASLTRGEGDEQFF | TGTGCCAGCCTGACGCGGGGGGAAGGAGATGAGCAGTTCTTC
TRBJ2-2 | . | . | TRBV11-2 | CASSLTVGSITGELFF | TGTGCCAGCAGCTTAACGGTCGGTAGCATCACCGGGGAGCTGTTTTTT
TRBJ2-1 | . | . | TRBV6-6 | CASSYAWAVSYNEQFF | TGTGCCAGCAGTTACGCTTGGGCAGTGAGCTACAATGAGCAGTTCTTC
TRBJ2-2 | . | . | TRBV28 | CASRVGGNTGELFF | TGTGCCAGCAGGGTTGGAGGGAACACCGGGGAGCTGTTTTTT
TRBJ1-6 | many | TRBD1 | TRBV6-5 | CASSYEGASSPLHF | TGTGCCAGCAGTTACGAGGGGGCAAGTTCACCCCTCCACTTT
TRBJ1-1 | . | TRBD1 | TRBV28 | CASTLLGGGKEAFF | TGTGCCAGCACCCTTTTAGGGGGCGGTAAGGAAGCTTTCTTT
TRBJ2-3 | few | . | TRBV28 | CATSRGGSTDTQYF | TGTGCCACTTCGAGGGGGGGAAGCACAGATACGCAGTATTTT
TRBJ2-7 | . | . | TRBV7-8 | CASSHREIGGEQYF | TGTGCCAGCAGCCACAGGGAGATCGGTGGCGAGCAGTACTTC
TRBJ1-1 | . | TRBD1 | TRBV4-1 | CASSQEGEDRSLDTEAFF | TGCGCCAGCAGCCAAGAAGGTGAGGACAGGAGTCTGGACACTGAAGCTTTCTTT